Presented here are 15 T cell receptor beta chains from one specimen sequenced in a study of response to subunit inactivated influenza vaccine. MiXCR, applied by TCRdb to the RT-PCR reads, yields one record per CDR3 protein. The sample carries hundreds of thousands of distinct CDR3 sequences, less than 30% recorded once. The specimen comprised CD4+ T cells sorted from PBMCs, sampled more than 4 days after vaccination. These receptors all stem from a man aged 45-60 years who received an inactivated influenza vaccine.

The table lists this clonotype with many counts. V and J are TRBV12-3 or TRBV12-4 and TRBJ1-5, with D possibly being TRBD1 (6 bases). Trimming took off 1 base at V and 4 bases at J, with 8 bases between the two ends. The CDR3 consists of 14 residues. DNA for the CDR3: TGTGCCAGCAGTTTAGGGACAGTAAATCAGCCCCAGCATTTT. As protein: CASSLGTVNQPQHF.

This clonotype occurred a few times. The J gene is TRBJ1-5, the V gene TRBV29-1; possibly TRBD1 for D (5 bases). Germline V gives CDR1 SQVTM, CDR2 ANQGSEA. The CDR3 has 13 residues. Trimming stripped 7 bases from V and 0 bases from J, with 10 bases between. The CDR3 protein is CSGQTDSNQPQHF. DNA for the CDR3: TGCAGCGGGCAGACAGATAGCAATCAGCCCCAGCATTTT.

The V call is TRBV20-1, the J call TRBJ2-3; TRBD2 aligns across 8 bases. Germline loops: CDR1 DFQATT, CDR2 SNEGSKA (reference sequence). The CDR3 loop spans 15 amino acids. Trimming removed 1 base from V and 0 bases from J; junction bases left unmatched: 3. CDR3 DNA: TGCAGTGCTAGAGCGTGGACTAGCAGCACAGATACGCAGTATTTT. Translated: CSARAWTSSTDTQYF.

The chain combines TRBV20-1 with TRBJ1-1; the match to TRBD1 covers 9 bases. From germline, CDR1 is DFQATT and CDR2 SNEGSKA (reference sequence). The CDR3 is 14 residues long. V lost 3 bases and J lost 4; bases outside the gene matches: 6. The CDR3 loop reads CSASVQGAGTEAFF. DNA for the CDR3: TGCAGTGCTAGCGTACAGGGGGCAGGCACTGAAGCTTTCTTT.

This clonotype was picked up a small number of times. This chain uses TRBV7-9 with TRBJ2-7; 10 bases fit TRBD1. The junction had 6 bases not matched to a gene; V was cut back by 5 bases and J by 2 bases. Germline values: CDR1 SEHNR, CDR2 FQNEAQ (reference sequence). This CDR3 spans 15 amino acids. This CDR3 is CASSPRGQGAYEQYF. Written as DNA, the CDR3 is TGTGCCAGCAGCCCCCGAGGACAGGGGGCCTACGAGCAGTACTTC. Full variable domain (rest looked up from reference TRBV7-9 and TRBJ2-7): DTGVSQNPRHKITKRGQNVTFRCDPISEHNRLYWYRQTLGQGPEFLTYFQNEAQLEKSRLLSDRFSAERPKGSFSTLEIQRTEQGDSAMYLCASSPRGQGAYEQYFGPGTRLTVT.

As DNA, the CDR3 is TGCGCCAGCAAACGGACAGGGATGAACACTGAAGCTTTCTTT. Its translation: CASKRTGMNTEAFF. V and J are TRBV5-1 and TRBJ1-1; 8 bases map to TRBD1. V lost 6 bases and J lost 0; bases outside the gene matches: 4. The CDR3 is 14 residues long. Germline V CDR1 and CDR2: SGHRS, YFSETQ. Full variable domain (missing parts from reference TRBV5-1 and TRBJ1-1): KAGVTQTPRYLIKTRGQQVTLSCSPISGHRSVSWYQQTPGQGLQFLFEYFSETQRNKGNFPGRFSGRQFSNSRSEMNVSTLELGDSALYLCASKRTGMNTEAFFGQGTRLTVV.

A few counts support this clonotype. The CDR3 loop reads CATSRDQAEQFF. The CDR3 bases are TGTGCCACCAGCAGAGATCAGGCTGAGCAGTTCTTC. The rearrangement joins TRBV15 to TRBJ2-1; D unresolved. Trimming took 0 bases from V and 9 from J, leaving 6 bases between them. Per the germline V gene, CDR1 is LNHNV and CDR2 is YYDKDF (reference sequence). The CDR3 spans 12 residues.

A few counts support this clonotype. The V gene is TRBV7-9, the J gene TRBJ2-2; TRBD2 matches 7 bases. The J segment lost 7 bases and the V segment lost 5 bases, leaving 4 bases of the junction unmatched. Looked up from germline, CDR1 is SEHNR and CDR2 is FQNEAQ (reference sequence). The CDR3 is made up of 13 amino acids. The CDR3 loop reads CASSHGLGGELFF. The CDR3 DNA reads TGTGCCAGCAGCCATGGACTAGGCGGGGAGCTGTTTTTT.

This chain joins TRBV28 and TRBJ2-7; 8 bases map to TRBD1. The junction had 13 bases not matched to a gene; V was cut back by 6 bases and J by 6 bases. The CDR3 covers 15 residues. Germline CDR1 is MDHEN and CDR2 is SYDVKM. CDR3 bases: TGTGCCAGCAGCTCCGCGGGACAGGAGTCTACCGAGCAGTACTTC. Translated: CASSSAGQESTEQYF.

The chain joins TRBV21-1 to TRBJ2-4. TRBV21-1 is a pseudogene segment. This CDR3 is built from 17 residues. CDR3 loop: CASSSLWKVLAKNIQYF. DNA for the CDR3: TGTGCCAGCAGCAGCCTCTGGAAGGTTTTAGCCAAAAACATTCAGTACTTC.

This clonotype has a count of ten or more. The J gene is TRBJ2-7, the V gene TRBV5-1; a possible D gene is TRBD2 (5 bases). CDR1 and CDR2 (germline): SGHRS, YFSETQ. The V gene lost 0 bases and the J gene lost 6 bases, with 10 bases spanning the gap. The CDR3 consists of 13 residues. CDR3 region: CASSLDRDGEQYF. In nucleotides, the CDR3 is TGCGCCAGCAGCTTGGATCGGGATGGCGAGCAGTACTTC.

Only a few counts were recorded for this clonotype. V is TRBV7-9 and J is TRBJ1-1, with D maybe TRBD1 (5 bases). This CDR3 region has 15 residues. In germline, CDR1 is SEHNR, CDR2 FQNEAQ (reference sequence). Between the trimmed V and J ends, which lost 1 base and 0 bases, there was a span of 9 bases. The chain's CDR3 is CASSLGGPMNTEAFF. In nucleotides, the CDR3 is TGTGCCAGCAGCTTAGGGGGACCGATGAACACTGAAGCTTTCTTT.

This chain uses TRBV7-9 with TRBJ2-1; TRBD1 matches at 10 bases. The CDR3 covers 15 residues. CDR1 is SEHNR, CDR2 FQNEAQ, per germline (reference sequence). The junction had 4 bases not matched to a gene; V was cut back by 1 base and J by 7 bases. The CDR3 protein is CASSLGQGAPNEQFF. DNA for the CDR3: TGTGCCAGCAGCTTAGGACAGGGGGCGCCAAATGAGCAGTTCTTC.

This clonotype has more than one count but fewer than ten. The genes are TRBV12-3 or TRBV12-4 and TRBJ2-3; TRBD2 aligns across 7 bases. The CDR3 length is 14 residues. The J segment lost 4 bases and the V segment lost 5 bases, leaving 6 bases of the junction unmatched. For the CDR3, the DNA is TGTGCCAGCAGTCTCAGCCGGGGGGCAGATACGCAGTATTTT. Its protein is CASSLSRGADTQYF.

This clonotype was recorded a few times. The chain combines TRBV5-6 with TRBJ1-2, with D uncertain. Trimming removed 4 bases at V and 3 bases at J, with 10 bases between. Germline V gene sequence: CDR1 SGHDT, CDR2 YYEEEE. The CDR3 has 13 amino acids. DNA for the CDR3: TGTGCCAGCAGCCGGGGTTCGGACTATGGCTACACCTTC. This sequence encodes CASSRGSDYGYTF.